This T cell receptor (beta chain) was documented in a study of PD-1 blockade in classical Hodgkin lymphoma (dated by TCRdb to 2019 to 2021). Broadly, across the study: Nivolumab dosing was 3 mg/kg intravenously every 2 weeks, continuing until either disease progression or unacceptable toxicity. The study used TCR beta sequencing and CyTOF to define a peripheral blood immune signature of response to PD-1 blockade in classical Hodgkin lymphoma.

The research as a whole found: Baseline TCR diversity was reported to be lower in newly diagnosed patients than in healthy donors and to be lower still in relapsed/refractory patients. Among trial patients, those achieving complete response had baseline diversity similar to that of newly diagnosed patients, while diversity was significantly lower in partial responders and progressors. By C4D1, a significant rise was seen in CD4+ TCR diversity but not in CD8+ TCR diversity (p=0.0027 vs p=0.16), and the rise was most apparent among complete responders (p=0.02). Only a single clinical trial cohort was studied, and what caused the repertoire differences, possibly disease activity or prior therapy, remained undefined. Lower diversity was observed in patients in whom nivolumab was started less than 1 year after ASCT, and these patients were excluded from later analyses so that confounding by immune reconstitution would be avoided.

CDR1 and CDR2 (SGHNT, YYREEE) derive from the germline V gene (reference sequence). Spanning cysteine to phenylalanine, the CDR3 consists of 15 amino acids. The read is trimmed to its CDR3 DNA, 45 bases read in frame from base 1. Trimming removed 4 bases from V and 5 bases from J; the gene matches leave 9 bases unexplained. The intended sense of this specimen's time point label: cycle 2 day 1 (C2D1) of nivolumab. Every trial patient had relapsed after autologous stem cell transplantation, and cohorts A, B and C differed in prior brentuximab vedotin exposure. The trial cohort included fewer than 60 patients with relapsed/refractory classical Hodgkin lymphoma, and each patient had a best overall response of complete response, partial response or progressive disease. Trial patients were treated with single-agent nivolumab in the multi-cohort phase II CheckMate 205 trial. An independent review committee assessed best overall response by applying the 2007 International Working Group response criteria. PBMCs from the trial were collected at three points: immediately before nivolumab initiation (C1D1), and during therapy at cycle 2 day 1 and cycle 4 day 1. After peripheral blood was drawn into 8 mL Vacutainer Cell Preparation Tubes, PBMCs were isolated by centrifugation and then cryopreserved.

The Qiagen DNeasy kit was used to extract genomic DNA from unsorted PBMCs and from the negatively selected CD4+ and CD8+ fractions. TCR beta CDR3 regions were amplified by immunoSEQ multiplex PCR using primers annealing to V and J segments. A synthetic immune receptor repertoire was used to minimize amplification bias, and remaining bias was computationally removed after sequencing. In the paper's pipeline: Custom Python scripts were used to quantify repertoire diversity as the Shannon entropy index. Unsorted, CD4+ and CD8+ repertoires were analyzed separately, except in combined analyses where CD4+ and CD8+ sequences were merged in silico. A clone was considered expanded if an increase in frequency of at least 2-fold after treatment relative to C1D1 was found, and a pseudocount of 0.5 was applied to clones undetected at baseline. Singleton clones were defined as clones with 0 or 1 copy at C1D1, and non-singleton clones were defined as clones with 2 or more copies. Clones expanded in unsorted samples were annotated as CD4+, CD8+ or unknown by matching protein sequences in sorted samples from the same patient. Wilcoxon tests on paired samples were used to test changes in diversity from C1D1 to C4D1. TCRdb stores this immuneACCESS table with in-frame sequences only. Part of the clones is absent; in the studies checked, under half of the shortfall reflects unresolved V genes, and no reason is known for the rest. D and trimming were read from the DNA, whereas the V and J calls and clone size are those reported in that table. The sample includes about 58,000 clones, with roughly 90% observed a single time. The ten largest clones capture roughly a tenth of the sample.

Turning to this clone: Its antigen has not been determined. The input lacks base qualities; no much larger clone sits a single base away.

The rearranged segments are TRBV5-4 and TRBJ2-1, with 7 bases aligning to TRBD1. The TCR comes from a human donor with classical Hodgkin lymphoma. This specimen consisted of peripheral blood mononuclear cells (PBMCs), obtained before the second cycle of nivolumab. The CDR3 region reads CASSTGQKSNNEQFF. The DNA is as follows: TGTGCCAGCAGCACGGGACAGAAATCAAACAATGAGCAGTTCTTC.